This T cell receptor (beta chain) was obtained from a study of blood T cell repertoires in COVID-19. In the study overall: PBMCs, B-cell-depleted T cells, or T cells were the source of the cDNA or gDNA that made up the material.

Measured with immunoSEQ multiplex PCR; TCRdb has only the in-frame clones, and not every one. The sample has 250,000 or so clones; roughly 88% are singletons. The sample consisted of PBMCs or T cells enriched from blood (not recorded which). The receptor was isolated from a woman aged 30 to 39 who had been exposed to COVID-19.

CDR3 sequence reads: CATSRTGYNEKLFF. In DNA, the CDR3 is TGTGCCACCAGCAGGACAGGCTATAATGAAAAACTGTTTTTT. The V gene is TRBV15, the J gene TRBJ1-4, with a weak D call TRBD1 (6 bases). Germline V gene data show CDR1 as LNHNV and CDR2 as YYDKDF (reference sequence). V was clipped by 3 bases and J by 4 bases, with 9 bases between them. There are 14 residues in the CDR3.